Below, 32 T cell receptor beta chains from the same sample are listed, as sequenced in a study of glioma-infiltrating T cells after dendritic cell vaccination. Profiled with immunoSEQ multiplex PCR; TCRdb holds only in-frame clones, not every one. The profile covers tens of thousands of clones, with roughly 83% appearing a single time and around 16% taken by the ten largest. Indicated time point: after dendritic cell vaccination, including at tumor progression/relapse. Sequenced here: blood, sampled after dendritic cell vaccination. The receptors were sampled from a human donor with glioblastoma.

The J gene is TRBJ2-3, the V gene TRBV6-6; 7 bases map to TRBD1. The CDR3 is made up of 16 amino acids. V lost 7 bases, J lost 2 bases, and 12 bases stayed unmatched. Germline CDR1 and CDR2: MNHNY and SVGAGI (reference sequence). The CDR3, as DNA: TGTGCCAGCACCCCCCAGGGGACAGAGTCCACAGATACGCAGTATTTT. It specifies CASTPQGTESTDTQYF.

The chain is built from TRBV7-2 and TRBJ1-2; D uncertain. Trimming shortened V by 5 bases and J by 2 bases, and 9 bases separated the two germline ends. The CDR3 spans 13 residues. Germline V CDR1 and CDR2: SGHTA, FQGNSA. Here the CDR3 DNA reads TGTGCCAGCAGCCGCAGAACGAACTATGGCTACACCTTC. It translates to CASSRRTNYGYTF.

V gene TRBV5-1 combines with J gene TRBJ2-3, with D perhaps TRBD2 (6 bases). The V gene's germline CDR1 is SGHRS and CDR2 YFSETQ. This CDR3 comprises 14 residues. With 6 bases removed from V and 3 bases from J, the gap between germline ends came to 14 bases. CDR3 in DNA: TGCGCCAGCAAATCCTGGGGGGATACAGATACGCAGTATTTT. Protein: CASKSWGDTDTQYF.

This clone has just one count. The V call is TRBV30, the J call TRBJ2-3, with 13 nucleotides matching TRBD2. V was clipped by 2 bases and J by 3 bases; unmatched bases: 8. In germline, CDR1 is GTSNPN, CDR2 SVGIG (reference sequence). The CDR3 extends over 17 amino acids. This chain's CDR3 is CAWSLPGTSGATDTQYF. CDR3 in DNA: TGTGCCTGGAGTCTTCCCGGGACTAGCGGGGCGACAGATACGCAGTATTTT.

The chain uses TRBV5-6 and TRBJ2-5, with 8 nucleotides matching TRBD2. The J segment lost 2 bases and the V segment lost 4 bases, leaving 4 bases of the junction unmatched. Germline loops: CDR1 SGHDT, CDR2 YYEEEE. CDR3 length equals 14 residues. The CDR3 is CASSLGTRQETQYF. DNA of the CDR3: TGTGCCAGCAGCCTGGGGACTAGACAAGAGACCCAGTACTTC.

The rearrangement joins TRBV5-4 to TRBJ1-1, with 8 bases that match TRBD1. The V and J ends lost 4 bases and 6 bases, in that order; junction bases with no gene match: 11. Germline-derived CDR1 and CDR2 are SGHNT and YYREEE (reference sequence). This CDR3 comprises 15 residues. CDR3 sequence reads: CASSPMTGATAEAFF. CDR3 in DNA: TGTGCCAGCAGCCCCATGACAGGGGCGACGGCTGAAGCTTTCTTT.

The chain is built from TRBV25-1 and TRBJ1-1; D is possibly TRBD1 (6 bases). Germline-derived CDR1 and CDR2 are MGHDK and SYGVNS. V was shortened by 10 bases and J by 4 bases, with 19 bases between the two germline ends. CDR3 length equals 14 residues. CDR3 bases: TGTGCCACCACAGAATTCCTAGGGGGCACTGAAGCTTTCTTT. As protein: CATTEFLGGTEAFF.

The gene calls are TRBV5-4 and TRBJ2-1, with 13 bases identical to TRBD2. V shed 4 bases, J shed 0 bases, and the junction held 10 bases outside the gene matches. Germline CDR1 and CDR2: SGHNT and YYREEE (reference sequence). The CDR3 is made up of 19 amino acids. The CDR3 DNA reads TGTGCCAGCAGCCCTCCGGGACTAGCGGGGCCCCACTCCTACAATGAGCAGTTCTTC. Translation: CASSPPGLAGPHSYNEQFF.

The chain uses TRBV27 and TRBJ1-6, with TRBD1 matching over 7 bases. The V and J ends lost 6 bases and 7 bases, in that order; junction bases with no gene match: 3. Germline V gives CDR1 MNHEY, CDR2 SMNVEV (reference sequence). This CDR3 has 13 residues. CDR3 nucleotide sequence: TGTGCCAGCAGCCGACAGGGAAATTCACCCCTCCACTTT. Translated, it gives CASSRQGNSPLHF.

This sequence joins TRBV7-9 and TRBJ1-2; 7 bases fit TRBD1. The CDR3 loop spans 17 amino acids. V shed 5 bases and J 2 bases; nucleotides not matched to a gene: 14. CDR1 is SEHNR, CDR2 FQNEAQ, per germline (reference sequence). CDR3 loop: CASSLDRIPGQNYGYTF. The DNA for the CDR3 is TGTGCCAGCAGCCTAGATCGTATTCCGGGACAGAACTATGGCTACACCTTC.

Only a few counts were recorded for this clone. This chain links TRBV19 with TRBJ1-3; TRBD1 is a possible D gene (5 bases). Deletions cut 1 base from V and 4 bases from J, with 14 bases between. Germline assignment: CDR1 LNHDA and CDR2 SQIVND (reference sequence). The CDR3 spans 16 residues. This CDR3 reads CASSIGREVAGNTIYF. CDR3 sequence (DNA): TGTGCCAGTAGTATAGGCAGGGAAGTCGCAGGAAACACCATATATTTT.

The J gene is TRBJ2-7, the V gene TRBV7-9; TRBD1 is a possible D gene (6 bases). Between the trimmed V and J ends, which lost 5 bases and 4 bases, there was a span of 18 bases. The CDR3 runs 15 residues. Germline loops: CDR1 SEHNR, CDR2 FQNEAQ (reference sequence). The chain's CDR3 is CASSERAGESYEQYF. The CDR3 DNA reads TGTGCCAGCAGCGAAAGGGCAGGGGAATCATACGAGCAGTACTTC.

The CDR3 region has the DNA TGTGCCAGCAGCTTAGAGGGACAGGAGAACACTGAAGCTTTCTTT. Translation gives CASSLEGQENTEAFF. The chain uses TRBV7-8 and TRBJ1-1; TRBD1 matches 8 bases. The CDR3 has 15 amino acids. The V and J ends lost 1 base and 1 base, in that order; junction bases with no gene match: 2. Germline CDR1 is SGHVS and CDR2 is FQNEAQ.

The chain combines TRBV7-9 with TRBJ1-4; D not resolved. Germline lookup yields CDR1 SEHNR and CDR2 FQNEAQ (reference sequence). The germline V and J ends were trimmed by 5 bases and 2 bases, with 9 bases remaining between them. CDR3 length: 14 residues. The CDR3 is CASSGRATNEKLFF. The DNA of the CDR3 is TGTGCCAGCAGCGGGAGGGCCACTAATGAAAAACTGTTTTTT. The full variable domain, its missing parts supplied by reference TRBV7-9 and TRBJ1-4, is DTGVSQNPRHKITKRGQNVTFRCDPISEHNRLYWYRQTLGQGPEFLTYFQNEAQLEKSRLLSDRFSAERPKGSFSTLEIQRTEQGDSAMYLCASSGRATNEKLFFGSGTQLSVL.

The CDR3 loop reads CASSQALAGLDQTQYF. Here the CDR3 DNA reads TGCGCCAGCAGCCAAGCTCTAGCGGGGCTGGATCAGACCCAGTACTTC. The genes are TRBV4-1 and TRBJ2-5, with 9 bases fitting TRBD2. In germline, CDR1 is MGHRA, CDR2 YSYEKL. J was trimmed by 6 bases and V by 1 base; bases with no gene match: 9. The CDR3 extends over 16 amino acids.

The sample holds one count of this clone. The rearrangement joins TRBV2 to TRBJ2-1; 10 nucleotides agree with TRBD2. This CDR3 has 14 residues. With V trimmed by 10 bases and J by 6 bases, 9 bases remained unmatched. Germline V gives CDR1 SNHLY, CDR2 FYNNEI. CDR3 DNA sequence: TGTGCCACCAATCTACGGACTAGCGGCAATGAGCAGTTCTTC. Protein: CATNLRTSGNEQFF.

V gene TRBV10-1 combines with J gene TRBJ2-7, with 7 bases that match TRBD1. The CDR3 extends over 15 amino acids. Germline V CDR1 and CDR2: WNHNN, SYGVQD (reference sequence). With V trimmed by 0 bases and J by 2 bases, 4 bases remained unmatched. Here the CDR3 reads CASSESNRGTYEQYF. CDR3 nucleotides: TGCGCCAGCAGTGAGTCTAACAGGGGAACCTACGAGCAGTACTTC.

The chain uses TRBV7-6 and TRBJ2-1; 8 bases are a match to TRBD2. Germline CDR1 and CDR2: SGHVS and FNYEAQ. There are 16 residues in the CDR3. J was trimmed by 3 bases and V by 4 bases; bases with no gene match: 8. The CDR3: CASSSQSGGGYNEQFF. CDR3 bases: TGTGCCAGCAGCTCACAATCGGGGGGGGGCTACAATGAGCAGTTCTTC.

The V and J genes are TRBV7-2 and TRBJ2-1; D remains ambiguous. The length of the CDR3 is 13 residues. Germline V gene sequence: CDR1 SGHTA, CDR2 FQGNSA. The germline V and J ends were trimmed by 6 bases and 9 bases, with 15 bases remaining between them. The CDR3 region is CASSRRQPGEQFF. The DNA of the CDR3 is TGTGCCAGCAGTCGGCGGCAGCCGGGTGAGCAGTTCTTC. Full variable domain (remainder filled in from reference TRBV7-2 and TRBJ2-1): GAGVSQSPSNKVTEKGKDVELRCDPISGHTALYWYRQSLGQGLEFLIYFQGNSAPDKSGLPSDRFSAERTGGSVSTLTIQRTQQEDSAVYLCASSRRQPGEQFFGPGTRLTVL.

The CDR3 region has the DNA TGTGCCAGCAGACAAACAGGGGCGGAGACCCAGTACTTC. Translating gives CASRQTGAETQYF. V and J are TRBV6-5 and TRBJ2-5; 7 positions match TRBD1. The CDR3 consists of 13 residues. CDR1 and CDR2 (germline): MNHEY, SVGAGI. With V trimmed by 6 bases and J by 5 bases, 6 bases remained unmatched.

The chain carries TRBV5-1 and TRBJ1-2, with TRBD1 matching 7 bases. V dropped 4 bases and J dropped 4; count of bases not matched to a gene: 7. Germline V gene data show CDR1 as SGHRS and CDR2 as YFSETQ. CDR3 length equals 14 residues. CDR3 loop: CASSGTQGGYGYTF. The CDR3 region has the DNA TGCGCCAGCAGCGGGACTCAGGGGGGCTATGGCTACACCTTC.

The chain joins TRBV12-5 to TRBJ1-1, with 8 bases identical to TRBD1. CDR1 and CDR2 from the germline V gene are LGHNT and FRNRAP. The CDR3 length is 15 residues. Trimming at V came to 2 bases and at J to 11 bases, leaving 13 bases not matched to a gene. CDR3 protein: CASGLLTGQGGEAFF. The CDR3 DNA is TGTGCTAGTGGTTTGCTAACAGGACAGGGCGGAGAGGCTTTCTTT.

The chain employs TRBV28 and TRBJ2-3; 8 nucleotides line up with TRBD2. Losses at the gene ends were 11 bases for V and 3 bases for J; bases not matched to a gene: 10. Germline V gene lookup returns CDR1 MDHEN and CDR2 SYDVKM. This CDR3 comprises 14 residues. CDR3 in amino acids: CAGQREGITDTQYF. CDR3 coding DNA: TGTGCCGGCCAACGGGAGGGGATTACAGATACGCAGTATTTT.

This chain links TRBV4-1 with TRBJ2-7, with 9 bases fitting TRBD2. This CDR3 has 16 amino acids. The J segment lost 4 bases and the V segment lost 1 base, leaving 8 bases of the junction unmatched. CDR1 and CDR2 from the germline V gene are MGHRA and YSYEKL. Written as DNA, the CDR3 is TGCGCCAGCAGCCAAGGACGGCTAGCGGGGCGGTACGAGCAGTACTTC. It codes for CASSQGRLAGRYEQYF.

This clone was counted between two and nine times. The chain carries TRBV5-6 and TRBJ1-4; 7 bases fit TRBD1. Germline CDR1 is SGHDT and CDR2 is YYEEEE. The CDR3 has 14 amino acids. J was trimmed by 7 bases and V by 3 bases; bases with no gene match: 6. The chain's CDR3 is CASSSTGTGEKLFF. The CDR3, as DNA: TGTGCCAGCAGCTCGACAGGGACCGGTGAAAAACTGTTTTTT.

In regard to this clone: One end of the junction is discordant with germline, which a read error may explain. This chain uses TRBV7-7 with TRBJ2-7; 7 bases line up with TRBD1. The CDR3 covers 17 residues. Per germline, CDR1 SSHAT and CDR2 FNYEAQ (reference sequence). Here the CDR3 reads CASSPGEDSWDSHEQYF. The CDR3 region has the DNA TGTGCTAGCAGCCCCGGAGAGGATAGTTGGGACAGCCACGAGCAGTACTTC. Full variable domain (rest looked up from reference TRBV7-7 and TRBJ2-7): GAGVSQSPRYKVTKRGQDVTLRCDPISSHATLYWYQQALGQGPEFLTYFNYEAQPDKSGLPSDRFSAERPEGSISTLTIQRTEQRDSAMYRCASSPGEDSWDSHEQYFGPGTRLTVT.

The CDR3, as DNA: TGCGCCAGCAGTGCCGATTACGGGTATACGCAGTATTTT. Protein product: CASSADYGYTQYF. The chain carries TRBV10-1 and TRBJ2-3; D gene uncertain. The V end was cut by 4 bases, the J end by 7 bases, with 12 bases between. Germline lookup yields CDR1 WNHNN and CDR2 SYGVQD (reference sequence). The CDR3 length is 13 residues.

This clone was counted once. The chain has TRBV7-9 and TRBJ1-1, with 7 bases that match TRBD1. The CDR3 contains 14 residues. The germline gives CDR1 SEHNR, CDR2 FQNEAQ (reference sequence). Losses at the gene ends were 6 bases for V and 5 bases for J; bases not matched to a gene: 9. DNA for the CDR3: TGTGCCAGCAGACAGGGACAGCGTGGAACTGAAGCTTTCTTT. Translation gives CASRQGQRGTEAFF.

The CDR3 DNA follows: TGTGCCAGCAGCCCCCGGGACAACCTCGCCGAGTCGACTGAAGCTTTCTTT. It encodes CASSPRDNLAESTEAFF. The chain carries TRBV5-5 and TRBJ1-1; D might be TRBD1 (6 bases). This CDR3 spans 17 amino acids. Germline CDR1 and CDR2: SGHKS and YYEKEE (reference sequence). The V end was cut by 4 bases, the J end by 5 bases, with 24 bases between. The variable domain in full, with the rest retrieved from reference TRBV5-5 and TRBJ1-1, is DAGVTQSPTHLIKTRGQQVTLRCSPISGHKSVSWYQQVLGQGPQFIFQYYEKEERGRGNFPDRFSARQFPNYSSELNVNALLLGDSALYLCASSPRDNLAESTEAFFGQGTRLTVV.

This chain links TRBV4-3 with TRBJ1-5; TRBD1 agrees at 10 bases. The germline CDR1 and CDR2 sequences are LGHNA and YSLEER. This CDR3 is built from 14 residues. Trimming removed 4 bases from V and 5 bases from J; junction bases left unmatched: 2. The CDR3 sequence: CASSLGQGDQPQHF. In DNA, the CDR3 is TGCGCCAGCAGCCTTGGACAGGGGGATCAGCCCCAGCATTTT.

This chain joins TRBV7-9 and TRBJ1-2; D uncertain. The CDR3 is 15 amino acids. Trimming left V 2 bases short and J 6 bases short, with 16 bases between. Germline CDR1 SEHNR, CDR2 FQNEAQ (reference sequence). The CDR3 DNA is TGTGCCAGCAGCTTACCGATTGATCTTTCGGATGGCTACACCTTC. Its protein is CASSLPIDLSDGYTF.

The chain uses TRBV4-3 and TRBJ2-3; 10 bases fit TRBD2. CDR3 length equals 16 residues. Germline-derived CDR1 and CDR2 are LGHNA and YSLEER. V was clipped by 4 bases and J by 2 bases; unmatched bases: 6. Here the CDR3 reads CASSLRTSGLTDTQYF. In DNA, the CDR3 is TGCGCCAGCAGCCTTAGGACTAGCGGACTCACAGATACGCAGTATTTT.